This T cell receptor beta chain was recorded in a study of T cells in localized non-small cell lung cancer. Study-wide points: Longer overall survival was linked to higher blood T cell density.

This table comes from immunoSEQ multiplex PCR, and its TCRdb copy is limited to in-frame clones, with some not included. The sample shows 20,000 to 30,000 clones, approximately 90% of them seen only once. From germline, CDR1 is SEHNR and CDR2 FQNEAQ (reference sequence). The CDR3 is 13 residues long. V was pared by 3 bases and J by 1 base, with 6 bases between. A remark on this clone: Its antigen remains unknown.

The clonotype originates from a female donor over 55 with stage II squamous cell lung carcinoma. The chain couples TRBV7-9 to TRBJ1-1; D is unclear. The sample in question was peripheral blood, obtained before any cancer treatment. CDR3 sequence reads: CASSFRGNTEAFF. The CDR3, as DNA: TGTGCCAGCAGCTTTCGGGGGAACACTGAAGCTTTCTTT.